The 18 T cell receptor beta chains presented below share a single source sample, sequenced in a study of CD8 T cells in Susac syndrome. An input of roughly 0.5 to 1 ug of RNA was subjected to reverse transcription using random hexamers. MiXCR, applied by TCRdb to the immunoSEQ multiplex PCR reads, yields one record per CDR3 protein. Among some 160,000 distinct CDR3 sequences listed, about 95% were seen once. Source material: CD8+ T cells from PBMCs. The receptors derive from a human donor with multiple sclerosis.

The chain uses TRBV19 and TRBJ2-7; D is ambiguous. V lost 5 bases and J 0 bases, leaving 8 bases between the germline ends. The germline CDR1 and CDR2 sequences are LNHDA and SQIVND (reference sequence). The CDR3 loop spans 13 amino acids. CDR3 nucleotides: TGTGCCAGTAGTTACGCCCACTCCTACGAGCAGTACTTC. Translated, it gives CASSYAHSYEQYF.

The CDR3 coding sequence is TGCGCCAGCAGCCAAGATTCAGGACAGGGAATTGAAAAACTGTTTTTT. Residues: CASSQDSGQGIEKLFF. This chain connects TRBV4-1 to TRBJ1-4, with 8 bases that match TRBD1. V was pared by 0 bases and J by 7 bases, with 7 bases of the junction left unmatched. The CDR3 extends over 16 amino acids. The germline gives CDR1 MGHRA, CDR2 YSYEKL.

CDR3 amino acids: CSARDGGTGELFF. The CDR3 DNA follows: TGCAGTGCTAGGGATGGGGGCACCGGGGAGCTGTTTTTT. The chain employs TRBV20-1 and TRBJ2-2; TRBD1 or TRBD2 may be the D gene (5 bases each). Germline values: CDR1 DFQATT, CDR2 SNEGSKA (reference sequence). CDR3 length equals 13 residues. The germline V and J ends were trimmed by 3 bases and 4 bases, with 9 bases remaining between them.

The rearrangement joins TRBV10-3 to TRBJ2-3; 7 bases line up with TRBD1. Looked up from germline, CDR1 is ENHRY and CDR2 is SYGVKD. The CDR3 covers 16 residues. The V segment lost 0 bases and the J segment 1 base; nucleotides outside the gene matches: 4. CDR3 bases: TGTGCCATCAGTGAGTCGGGGGACAGTCGCACAGATACGCAGTATTTT. It specifies CAISESGDSRTDTQYF.

The chain employs TRBV20-1 and TRBJ1-1; D remains ambiguous. V was shortened by 6 bases and J by 3 bases, with 8 bases between the two germline ends. The germline gives CDR1 DFQATT, CDR2 SNEGSKA (reference sequence). This CDR3 region has 11 residues. This CDR3 reads CSAPEYTEAFF. CDR3 coding DNA: TGCAGTGCACCCGAGTACACTGAAGCTTTCTTT.

The chain has TRBV24-1 and TRBJ2-1; D not resolved. Germline V lookup: CDR1 KGHDR, CDR2 SFDVKD. V was clipped by 9 bases and J by 2 bases, with 19 bases between them. The CDR3 has 16 amino acids. The CDR3 region has the DNA TGTGCCACCTCCCCTGGGCAGGCGGACCCCTACAATGAGCAGTTCTTC. This codes for CATSPGQADPYNEQFF.

The gene calls are TRBV3-1 and TRBJ2-7; D is ambiguous. Germline V gives CDR1 LGHDT, CDR2 YNNKEL (reference sequence). The CDR3 spans 16 residues. V was cut by 4 bases and J by 4 bases, with 20 bases left in between. The DNA of the CDR3 is TGTGCCAGCAGCCCACCCCGAGGAACGAAGGTTTACGAGCAGTACTTC. Translated: CASSPPRGTKVYEQYF.

The genes are TRBV29-1 and TRBJ2-1; tentative D call: TRBD2 (6 bases). From germline, CDR1 is SQVTM and CDR2 ANQGSEA. The CDR3 covers 16 residues. V gave up 4 bases and J gave up 1 base, with 17 bases separating them. For the CDR3, the DNA is TGCAGCGTTGTTCTACTGCGGGGCCAGTCCTACAATGAGCAGTTCTTC. It translates to CSVVLLRGQSYNEQFF.

This chain uses TRBV13 with TRBJ1-2, with D uncertain. The CDR3 is made up of 14 amino acids. V lost 2 bases and J 8 bases, leaving 15 bases between the germline ends. The germline CDR1 and CDR2 sequences are PRHDT and FYEKMQ (reference sequence). CDR3 bases: TGTGCCAGCAGCTTAAGTCGGGGTCGGGAGGGCTACACCTTC. Translated: CASSLSRGREGYTF.

The chain has TRBV20-1 and TRBJ1-1, with 9 bases lining up with TRBD1. CDR3 length: 15 amino acids. The germline gives CDR1 DFQATT, CDR2 SNEGSKA (reference sequence). V lost 0 bases and J lost 5; bases outside the gene matches: 7. This CDR3 reads CSAREWGTGQTEAFF. In nucleotides, the CDR3 is TGCAGTGCTAGAGAGTGGGGGACAGGGCAAACTGAAGCTTTCTTT.

The chain joins TRBV20-1 to TRBJ2-3; D is perhaps TRBD1 (5 bases). The CDR3 sequence is 16 residues long. In germline, CDR1 is DFQATT, CDR2 SNEGSKA (reference sequence). Trimming took off 3 bases at V and 4 bases at J, with 20 bases between the two ends. CDR3 nucleotide sequence: TGCAGTGCTAGCCATCAGTCCCAGGGTGTGGCAGATACGCAGTATTTT. Its translation is CSASHQSQGVADTQYF.

This chain connects TRBV7-8 to TRBJ1-1, with 8 positions matching TRBD1. Germline V lookup: CDR1 SGHVS, CDR2 FQNEAQ. This CDR3 has 14 residues. The junction had 5 bases not matched to a gene; V was cut back by 3 bases and J by 5 bases. CDR3 DNA: TGTGCCAGCAGCTTCGGACAGGGCGTTACTGAAGCTTTCTTT. The encoded protein is CASSFGQGVTEAFF. The full variable domain, with the rest looked up from reference TRBV7-8 and TRBJ1-1, is GAGVSQSPRYKVAKRGQDVALRCDPISGHVSLFWYQQALGQGPEFLTYFQNEAQLDKSGLPSDRFFAERPEGSVSTLKIQRTQQEDSAVYLCASSFGQGVTEAFFGQGTRLTVV.

V gene TRBV29-1 combines with J gene TRBJ1-6; a possible D gene is TRBD1 (5 bases). V was cut by 7 bases and J by 5 bases, with 12 bases left in between. The germline CDR1 and CDR2 sequences are SQVTM and ANQGSEA. The CDR3 covers 13 residues. The CDR3 coding sequence is TGCAGCGATAGACAGAAAAATAATTCACCCCTCCACTTT. The encoded protein is CSDRQKNNSPLHF. The whole variable domain, filled in from reference TRBV29-1 and TRBJ1-6, reads SAVISQKPSRDICQRGTSLTIQCQVDSQVTMMFWYRQQPGQSLTLIATANQGSEATYESGFVIDKFPISRPNLTFSTLTVSNMSPEDSSIYLCSDRQKNNSPLHFGNGTRLTVT.

V gene TRBV27 combines with J gene TRBJ2-7; D possibly corresponds to TRBD1 (5 bases). CDR3 length: 13 residues. V lost 3 bases to trimming and J lost 4 bases, with 10 bases between them. Germline V lookup: CDR1 MNHEY, CDR2 SMNVEV (reference sequence). The CDR3 region is CASSFAREYEQYF. Written as DNA, the CDR3 is TGTGCCAGCAGTTTCGCCAGGGAATACGAGCAGTACTTC.

This clonotype has a handful of counts. This rearrangement joins TRBV28 to TRBJ2-1; D is perhaps TRBD2 (6 bases). There are 12 residues in the CDR3. The V and J ends lost 3 bases and 7 bases respectively, with 7 bases between them. Germline CDR1 is MDHEN and CDR2 is SYDVKM. The CDR3 sequence is CASSLAGNEQFF. DNA of the CDR3: TGTGCCAGCAGTTTGGCGGGGAATGAGCAGTTCTTC.

The genes are TRBV7-9 and TRBJ2-5; no definite D call. With 2 bases removed from V and 1 base from J, the gap between germline ends came to 8 bases. Germline lookup yields CDR1 SEHNR and CDR2 FQNEAQ (reference sequence). The CDR3 has 14 residues. CDR3 DNA sequence: TGTGCCAGCAGCTTACAGGACGGCCAAGAGACCCAGTACTTC. Translation: CASSLQDGQETQYF.

The rearrangement joins TRBV5-1 to TRBJ1-1; 7 nucleotides line up with TRBD1. This CDR3 comprises 13 residues. Per the germline V gene, CDR1 is SGHRS and CDR2 is YFSETQ. V dropped 5 bases and J dropped 4; count of bases not matched to a gene: 5. The CDR3 coding sequence is TGCGCCAGCAGACCACGGACAGGCACTGAAGCTTTCTTT. Protein sequence: CASRPRTGTEAFF.

The chain joins TRBV9 to TRBJ2-7, with 7 nucleotides matching TRBD1. The CDR3 loop spans 15 amino acids. Germline trimming cut 3 bases from V and 3 bases from J; bases unmatched to any gene: 9. From germline, CDR1 is SGDLS and CDR2 YYNGEE. The CDR3 loop is CASSASRQGGYEQYF. The CDR3 DNA sequence: TGTGCCAGCAGCGCGAGCAGACAGGGCGGCTACGAGCAGTACTTC. Drawing the rest from reference TRBV9 and TRBJ2-7, the complete variable domain is DSGVTQTPKHLITATGQRVTLRCSPRSGDLSVYWYQQSLDQGLQFLIQYYNGEERAKGNILERFSAQQFPDLHSELNLSSLELGDSALYFCASSASRQGGYEQYFGPGTRLTVT.